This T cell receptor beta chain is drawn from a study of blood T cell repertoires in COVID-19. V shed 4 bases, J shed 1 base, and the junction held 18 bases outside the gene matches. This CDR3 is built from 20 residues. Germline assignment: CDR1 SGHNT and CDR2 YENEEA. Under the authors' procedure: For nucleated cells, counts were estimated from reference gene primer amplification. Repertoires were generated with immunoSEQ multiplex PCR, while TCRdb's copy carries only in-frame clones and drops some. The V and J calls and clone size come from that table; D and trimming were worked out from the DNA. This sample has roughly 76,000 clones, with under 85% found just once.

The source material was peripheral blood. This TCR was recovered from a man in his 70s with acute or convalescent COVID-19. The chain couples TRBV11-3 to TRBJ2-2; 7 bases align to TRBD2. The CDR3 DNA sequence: TGTGCCAGCAGCTCCAGAGGTGGGAGGGCCTCAGCACTGAACACCGGGGAGCTGTTTTTT. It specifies CASSSRGGRASALNTGELFF.